This T cell receptor (beta chain) appears in the sequencing data of a study of shared clonotypes between healthy human individuals. The investigators split CD4+ cells into a CD45RA+ naive subset and a CD45RA-negative memory subset. This table comes from immunoSEQ multiplex PCR, and its TCRdb copy is limited to in-frame clones, with some not included. The top ten hold 0.3% to 0.4% of the sample, which has 2.3 million or so clones, 93% seen once. The sample consisted of naive CD4+ T cells from PBMCs. Subset described: CD45RA+ positively selected. The receptor comes from a young man in good health. Some clones in this sample may be carry-over from other donors' samples.

The CDR3 nucleotides read TGCGCCAGCAGCTGGCTGGCGAGTAGCTCCTACAATGAGCAGTTCTTC. It yields the protein CASSWLASSSYNEQFF. V usage is TRBV5-1 and J usage is TRBJ2-1; D unresolved. The germline V gene encodes CDR1 SGHRS and CDR2 YFSETQ. There are 16 residues in the CDR3. The V end lost 3 bases, the J end lost 0 bases, and 13 bases lay between the germline ends.